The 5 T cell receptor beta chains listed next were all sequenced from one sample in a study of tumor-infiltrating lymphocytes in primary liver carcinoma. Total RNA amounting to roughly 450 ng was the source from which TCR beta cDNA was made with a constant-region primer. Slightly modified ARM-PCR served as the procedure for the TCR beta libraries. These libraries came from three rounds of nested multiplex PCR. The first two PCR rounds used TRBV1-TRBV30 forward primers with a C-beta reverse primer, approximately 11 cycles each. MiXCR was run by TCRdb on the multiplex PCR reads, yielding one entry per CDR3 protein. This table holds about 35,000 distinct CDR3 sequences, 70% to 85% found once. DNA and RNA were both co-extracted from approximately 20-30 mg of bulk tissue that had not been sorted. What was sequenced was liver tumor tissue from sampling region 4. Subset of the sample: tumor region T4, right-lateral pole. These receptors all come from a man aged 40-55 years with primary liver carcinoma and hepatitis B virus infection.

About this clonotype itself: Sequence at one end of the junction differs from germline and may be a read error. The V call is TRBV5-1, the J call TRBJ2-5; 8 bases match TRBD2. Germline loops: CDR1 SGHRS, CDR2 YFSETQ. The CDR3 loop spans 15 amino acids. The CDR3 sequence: CTSSLLPGLVETHYF. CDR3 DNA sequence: TGCACCAGCAGCCTACTCCCGGGACTAGTAGAGACCCATTACTTC.

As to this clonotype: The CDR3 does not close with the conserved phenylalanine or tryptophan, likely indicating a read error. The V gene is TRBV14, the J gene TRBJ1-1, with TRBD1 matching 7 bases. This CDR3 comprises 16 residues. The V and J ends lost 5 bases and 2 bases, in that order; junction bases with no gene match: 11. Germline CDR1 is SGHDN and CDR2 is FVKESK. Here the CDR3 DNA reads TGTGCCAGCAGCTTTGAAAGGGACAGAGGTAACACTGAAGCTTTCCTC. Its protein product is CASSFERDRGNTEAFL.

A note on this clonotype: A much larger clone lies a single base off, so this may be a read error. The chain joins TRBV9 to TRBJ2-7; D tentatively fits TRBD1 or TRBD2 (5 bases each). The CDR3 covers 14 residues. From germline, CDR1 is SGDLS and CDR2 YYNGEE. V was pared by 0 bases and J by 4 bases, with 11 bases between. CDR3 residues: CASSVGWGGYEQYF. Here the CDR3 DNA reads TGTGCCAGCAGCGTAGGTTGGGGCGGGTACGAGCAGTACTTC.

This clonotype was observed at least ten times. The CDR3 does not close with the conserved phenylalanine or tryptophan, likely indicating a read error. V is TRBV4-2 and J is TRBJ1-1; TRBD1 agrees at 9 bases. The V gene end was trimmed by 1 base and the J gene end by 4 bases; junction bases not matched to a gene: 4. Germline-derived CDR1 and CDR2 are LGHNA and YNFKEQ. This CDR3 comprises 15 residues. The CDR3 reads CASSQGVTGGTEAFS. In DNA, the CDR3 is TGTGCCAGCAGCCAAGGGGTGACAGGGGGCACTGAAGCTTTCTCT.

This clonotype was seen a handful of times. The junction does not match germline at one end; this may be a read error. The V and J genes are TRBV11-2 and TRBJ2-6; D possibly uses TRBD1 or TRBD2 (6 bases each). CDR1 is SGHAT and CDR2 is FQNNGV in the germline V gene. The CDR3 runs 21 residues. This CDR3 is CASSMGGVRGIPLSGANVLTF. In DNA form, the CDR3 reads TGTGCCAGCAGCATGGGGGGAGTCAGGGGCATTCCCCTCTCTGGGGCAAACGTCCTGACTTTC.